This T cell receptor (beta chain) was observed in a study of blood T cell repertoires in COVID-19 (TCRdb year 2020). The study in broad terms: Samples from collaborators originated in the United States, Italy and Spain and spanned both the acute and convalescent phases of COVID-19. HLA class I and class II types, where available, came from metadata supplied by the sample provider rather than from assay-based typing. The material from the prospective study consisted of cDNA or gDNA derived from T cells, B-cell-depleted T cells, or PBMCs. The repertoires were made available in a free public database intended to serve as a resource for research on the immune response to SARS-CoV-2. Deeply sampled blood TCRbeta repertoires from subjects exposed to, actively infected with, or recovered from COVID-19 were included in the dataset. The sample metadata nearly always contained a de-identified subject ID, COVID-19 status, age in years and sex. The samples were drawn from two sources: the first 160 participants of the ongoing ImmuneRACE study, and over 950 subjects contributed by 6 global collaborators. Broader findings and caveats from the paper: The amount of clinical and demographic metadata varied by source and participant and was provided uncurated.

The immunoSEQ Assay, a bias-controlled multiplex PCR, was used to amplify TCRbeta CDR3 regions from genomic DNA. Processing in the source paper ran as follows. Nucleated cell counts per sample were estimated from amplification of reference gene primers within the assay. To quantify the absolute abundance of each unique TCRbeta CDR3 rearrangement, sequence reads were collapsed and filtered. Productive Simpson clonality was computed per sample as the square root of Simpson's diversity index over productive rearrangements. The table comes from immuneACCESS by way of TCRdb, which keeps in-frame sequences with V and J called. Part of the clones is missing from these tables; in studies checked, under half for an unresolved V gene and the rest for unknown reasons. V, J and clone size derive from that table, while D and trimming were established from the DNA sequence. For this sample the table gives fewer than 350,000 clones, of which around 87% were detected only once. Jointly, the top ten make up approximately 8% of the sample.

The CDR3 contains 15 residues, cysteine and phenylalanine counted. The DNA shown is the 45-base CDR3, in frame from base 1. Germline trimming: 6 bases from V, 2 bases from J; junction bases outside gene matches: 11. The germline V gene provides CDR1 SQVTM and CDR2 ANQGSEA. A second Seattle source provided samples from volunteer blood donors who had recovered from COVID-19. Whole blood was collected in K2EDTA tubes by collaborating institutions according to the institutions' own protocols. For TCRbeta analysis, collaborator samples were shipped as frozen whole blood, as isolated PBMCs, or as DNA extracted from either sample type. On this clone itself: Its antigen specificity is not known. No base quality values were provided; no much bigger clone lies one nucleotide off.

This TCR derives from a woman in her 50s who had recovered from COVID-19. The sequencing input was peripheral blood. The V gene is TRBV29-1 and the J gene is TRBJ2-3; 7 central nucleotides agree with TRBD2. The CDR3 region has the sequence CSVLAGSGSTDTQYF. The DNA is as follows: TGCAGCGTGTTAGCGGGCAGTGGTTCCACAGATACGCAGTATTTT.